This TCR beta chain emerged from a study of OX40 agonist ivuxolimab in advanced cancers. Study-wide findings and caveats: Blood T cells, both CD4+ and CD8+, expanded clonally by week 6 at 0.1 to 3.0 mg/kg.

Germline loops: CDR1 SGHNT, CDR2 YENEEA. The CDR3 extends over 17 amino acids. Trimming cost V 5 bases and J 9 bases; bases outside gene matches: 14. Note on this clone: Its antigen is unknown.

Assay: immunoSEQ multiplex PCR; the TCRdb copy retains only in-frame clones and omits some. The data contain about 64,000 clones, about 90% of them seen just once; the ten biggest clones take up roughly 5.1%. V and J are TRBV11-3 and TRBJ2-1; 12 nucleotides match TRBD2. This sequence originates from an adult with an advanced solid tumor such as melanoma, head and neck, liver or kidney cancer. The specimen was CD4+ or CD8+ T cells sorted from blood, collected in a trial of the OX40 agonist ivuxolimab. This CDR3 is CASSPNAASGRAGEQFF. The CDR3 DNA reads as TGTGCCAGCAGCCCGAACGCTGCTAGCGGGAGGGCCGGTGAGCAGTTCTTC.